This T cell receptor (beta chain) stems from a study of sequential checkpoint blockade in melanoma. Study at large: DNA from over 80 pretreatment tumor samples underwent TCRβ immunosequencing. About two dozen patients had matched tumor biopsies before treatment and at week 13 after nivolumab or ipilimumab alone.

In this sample, this clone turned up many times. Treatment indicated: randomized to nivolumab then ipilimumab (arm A) or the reverse (arm B). None of the patients previously received DNA-damaging chemotherapy. The CDR3 runs 15 residues. Trimming stripped 3 bases from V and 4 bases from J, with 15 bases between. The V gene's germline CDR1 is SGHNT and CDR2 YENEEA. TCRdb's copy holds only in-frame clones and misses some; the assay was immunoSEQ multiplex PCR. In the table there are roughly 5,100 clones, roughly 20% of which are singletons. The sequence was obtained from a human donor with melanoma. Here the sequenced sample was tumor tissue (inferred from file names), taken from a patient given nivolumab and ipilimumab in sequence. The V and J genes are TRBV11-3 and TRBJ1-1; TRBD1 might be the D (5 bases). CDR3 residues: CASSLSRGAVTEAFF. The CDR3 DNA reads TGTGCCAGCAGCTTGAGTAGGGGAGCCGTCACTGAAGCTTTCTTT.